The sequence of this T cell receptor (beta chain) was determined in a study of T cell responses to AZD1222 COVID-19 vaccine. The trim removed 5 bases at V and 7 bases at J, leaving 9 bases unmatched. CDR1 is SGHVS and CDR2 is FNYEAQ in the germline V gene. The CDR3 has 16 residues. Data came from immunoSEQ multiplex PCR; TCRdb stores just in-frame clones and leaves some out. The sample has about 120,000 clones, about 90% seen once. The rearrangement joins TRBV7-6 to TRBJ2-1; 12 bases fit TRBD2. This sequence was found in an adult in good health. This specimen consisted of peripheral blood, obtained on day 0 of AZD1222 vaccination. The CDR3 nucleotides read TGTGCCAGCAGCGTAACGACTAGCGGGGGCCTAAATGAGCAGTTCTTC. Translated: CASSVTTSGGLNEQFF.